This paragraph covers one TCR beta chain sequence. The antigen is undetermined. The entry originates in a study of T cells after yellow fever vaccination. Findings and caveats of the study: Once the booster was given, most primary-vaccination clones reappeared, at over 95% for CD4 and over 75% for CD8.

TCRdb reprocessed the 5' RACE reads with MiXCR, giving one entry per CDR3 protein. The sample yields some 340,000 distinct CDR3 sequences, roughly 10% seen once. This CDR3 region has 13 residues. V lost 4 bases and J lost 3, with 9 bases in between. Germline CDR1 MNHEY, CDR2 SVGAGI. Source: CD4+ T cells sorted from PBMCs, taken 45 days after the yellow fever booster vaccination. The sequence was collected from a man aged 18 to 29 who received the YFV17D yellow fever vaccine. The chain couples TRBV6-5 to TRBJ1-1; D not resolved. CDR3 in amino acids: CASSSGPYTEAFF. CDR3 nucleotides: TGTGCCAGCAGTTCCGGACCCTACACTGAAGCTTTCTTT.